What follows are 31 T cell receptor beta chains derived from one specimen sequenced in a study of early stage breast cancer tumors. TCRdb's table, derived via immunoSEQ multiplex PCR, lists solely in-frame clones and lacks some. This table has more than 60,000 clones, 79% appearing once. The source material was blood. The receptors were gathered from a person between 55 and 69 years old with breast cancer.

The chain couples TRBV4-1 to TRBJ1-4, with D hard to call. Germline CDR1 and CDR2: MGHRA and YSYEKL. The V gene lost 1 base and the J gene lost 2 bases, with 11 bases spanning the gap. CDR3 length equals 16 residues. DNA for the CDR3: TGCGCCAGCAGCCAAGGTTTAGAATATACTAATGAAAAACTGTTTTTT. Translated: CASSQGLEYTNEKLFF.

The J gene is TRBJ2-7, the V gene TRBV10-3; unclear D gene. The germline gives CDR1 ENHRY, CDR2 SYGVKD. Trimming left V 0 bases short and J 0 bases short, with 6 bases between. The CDR3 sequence is 14 residues long. The CDR3 here is CAISESHSSYEQYF. The CDR3 DNA reads as TGTGCCATCAGTGAGTCTCACAGCTCCTACGAGCAGTACTTC.

The chain joins TRBV6-5 to TRBJ2-3, with D perhaps matching TRBD2 (6 bases). Germline V gene sequence: CDR1 MNHEY, CDR2 SVGAGI. This CDR3 has 15 residues. The V end was cut by 4 bases, the J end by 0 bases, with 11 bases between. The CDR3 spells CASSSRGTSTDTQYF. DNA for the CDR3: TGTGCCAGCAGTTCGCGGGGAACTAGCACAGATACGCAGTATTTT.

The CDR3 here is CASSELGGLESEQFF. CDR3 bases: TGTGCCAGCAGTGAATTGGGGGGGCTCGAAAGTGAGCAGTTCTTC. The genes are TRBV2 and TRBJ2-1, with D maybe TRBD2 (7 bases). The CDR3 totals 15 residues. Germline V gives CDR1 SNHLY, CDR2 FYNNEI. Trimming shortened V by 2 bases and J by 9 bases, and 17 bases separated the two germline ends.

The chain links TRBV19 to TRBJ2-1, with 11 bases fitting TRBD2. CDR3 length equals 17 residues. Germline V gene sequence: CDR1 LNHDA, CDR2 SQIVND (reference sequence). J was trimmed by 7 bases and V by 5 bases; bases with no gene match: 13. Here the CDR3 DNA reads TGTGCCAGTAGTCCCTGGAGTGTAGCGGGAGGGGGGAATGAGCAGTTCTTC. Its translation is CASSPWSVAGGGNEQFF. The entire variable domain, with the rest obtained from reference TRBV19 and TRBJ2-1, is as follows: DGGITQSPKYLFRKEGQNVTLSCEQNLNHDAMYWYRQDPGQGLRLIYYSQIVNDFQKGDIAEGYSVSREKKESFPLTVTSAQKNPTAFYLCASSPWSVAGGGNEQFFGPGTRLTVL.

This rearrangement joins TRBV6-5 to TRBJ2-3; a weak D match, TRBD1 (5 bases). The CDR3 extends over 13 amino acids. Germline CDR1 is MNHEY and CDR2 is SVGAGI. V was clipped by 5 bases and J by 6 bases, with 12 bases between them. CDR3 in DNA: TGTGCCAGCAGTCCCGAAGGGGTGGATACGCAGTATTTT. Amino acids: CASSPEGVDTQYF.

This chain connects TRBV4-1 to TRBJ2-5; 10 bases match TRBD2. Germline CDR1 is MGHRA and CDR2 is YSYEKL. After removal of 1 base from V and 1 base from J, the junction contained 3 bases not matched to a gene. The CDR3 consists of 16 residues. The CDR3 DNA reads TGCGCCAGCAGCCAAGGGCAGCGGGGGGGCCAAGAGACCCAGTACTTC. Its protein is CASSQGQRGGQETQYF.

This sequence joins TRBV5-1 and TRBJ1-4; tentative D call: TRBD1 (5 bases). CDR1 and CDR2 (germline): SGHRS, YFSETQ. V shed 1 base and J shed 4 bases, with 8 bases lying between them. CDR3 length equals 14 residues. CDR3 coding DNA: TGCGCCAGCAGCTTGACAGGAGATAATGAAAAACTGTTTTTT. As protein: CASSLTGDNEKLFF.

The chain links TRBV6-1 to TRBJ2-7, with a tentative D call TRBD1 (5 bases). The CDR3 sequence is 13 residues long. From germline, CDR1 is MNHNS and CDR2 SASEGT. Trimming took 6 bases from V and 2 from J, leaving 11 bases between them. The CDR3 is CASRATATYEQYF. The CDR3 coding sequence is TGTGCCAGCAGGGCGACAGCGACCTACGAGCAGTACTTC.

This chain joins TRBV19 and TRBJ1-6; 10 nucleotides agree with TRBD1. The V gene end was trimmed by 5 bases and the J gene end by 7 bases; junction bases not matched to a gene: 5. CDR1 is LNHDA, CDR2 SQIVND, per germline (reference sequence). CDR3 length equals 15 residues. The CDR3 nucleotides are TGTGCCAGTAGTCCACGGACAGGGGGAAATTCACCCCTCCACTTT. Translated: CASSPRTGGNSPLHF.

This clone showed up just a few times. The V and J genes are TRBV10-1 and TRBJ1-2; the match to TRBD1 covers 7 bases. The CDR3 contains 12 residues. Unmatched junction bases numbered 10, after V lost 10 bases and J lost 8 bases. CDR1 and CDR2 (germline): WNHNN, SYGVQD (reference sequence). CDR3 coding DNA: TGCGCCAATCAAACAGGGGAGGGAGGCTACACCTTC. It specifies CANQTGEGGYTF.

The chain has TRBV18 and TRBJ1-3; D call uncertain. Germline lookup yields CDR1 KGHSH and CDR2 LQKENI. V was cut by 5 bases and J by 0 bases, with 14 bases left in between. CDR3 length: 16 amino acids. CDR3 amino acids: CASSTNSVFSGNTIYF. The CDR3 nucleotides are TGTGCCAGCTCAACCAACTCGGTTTTCTCTGGAAACACCATATATTTT.

This chain connects TRBV28 to TRBJ1-4, with a possible D match to TRBD1 (6 bases). The V and J ends lost 4 bases and 10 bases respectively, with 19 bases between them. CDR3 size: 15 residues. Germline CDR1 MDHEN, CDR2 SYDVKM. The CDR3 sequence is CASSSQTGMGGKLFF. In nucleotides, the CDR3 is TGTGCCAGCAGTTCACAAACAGGGATGGGCGGAAAACTGTTTTTT.

The V and J genes are TRBV6-6 and TRBJ2-6; 7 bases line up with TRBD1. Per the germline V gene, CDR1 is MNHNY and CDR2 is SVGAGI (reference sequence). V was clipped by 11 bases and J by 2 bases; unmatched bases: 9. There are 15 residues in the CDR3. The CDR3 DNA reads TGTGCCGCGAGACAGGGCACGACTGGGGCCAACGTCCTGACTTTC. It specifies CAARQGTTGANVLTF.

The chain combines TRBV29-1 with TRBJ1-5; TRBD1 might be the D (6 bases). The CDR3 is 15 residues long. Germline loops: CDR1 SQVTM, CDR2 ANQGSEA. Deletions cut 0 bases from V and 6 bases from J, with 15 bases between. The CDR3 DNA reads TGCAGCGTTGAAGATGGTCAGGGGAGGGGTCAGCCCCAGCATTTT. Its translation: CSVEDGQGRGQPQHF.

The rearrangement uses TRBV30 and TRBJ1-1; D is ambiguous. V was clipped by 0 bases and J by 4 bases, with 9 bases between them. The length of the CDR3 is 13 residues. Looked up from germline, CDR1 is GTSNPN and CDR2 is SVGIG (reference sequence). CDR3 nucleotide sequence: TGTGCCTGGAGTGTTTTAGGGTCCACTGAAGCTTTCTTT. The encoded protein is CAWSVLGSTEAFF. Drawing the rest from reference TRBV30 and TRBJ1-1, the complete variable domain is SQTIHQWPATLVQPVGSPLSLECTVEGTSNPNLYWYRQAAGRGLQLLFYSVGIGQISSEVPQNLSASRPQDRQFILSSKKLLLSDSGFYLCAWSVLGSTEAFFGQGTRLTVV.

The CDR3 loop reads CASSTYPTEAFF. CDR3 in DNA: TGTGCCAGCAGTACCTATCCCACTGAAGCTTTCTTT. V usage is TRBV28 and J usage is TRBJ1-1; D not certain. The CDR3 has 12 residues. Germline assignment: CDR1 MDHEN and CDR2 SYDVKM. V gave up 5 bases and J gave up 4 bases, with 8 bases separating them.

The chain has TRBV18 and TRBJ2-2; 8 bases map to TRBD1. The CDR3 totals 18 residues. Germline V CDR1 and CDR2: KGHSH, LQKENI. V lost 1 base, J lost 1 base, and 8 bases stayed unmatched. The DNA for the CDR3 is TGTGCCAGCTCACCACGGAAAGCAGGGGGCGTGAACACCGGGGAGCTGTTTTTT. Translated, it gives CASSPRKAGGVNTGELFF.

This clone was observed a handful of times. The rearrangement joins TRBV28 to TRBJ2-7; 7 nucleotides line up with TRBD1. The J segment lost 0 bases and the V segment lost 3 bases, leaving 5 bases of the junction unmatched. The V gene's germline CDR1 is MDHEN and CDR2 SYDVKM. The CDR3 has 15 residues. The CDR3 coding sequence is TGTGCCAGCAGTTTCACCGGGACAGCCTCCTACGAGCAGTACTTC. It translates to CASSFTGTASYEQYF.

V usage is TRBV4-2 and J usage is TRBJ1-4; D call uncertain. The germline gives CDR1 LGHNA, CDR2 YNFKEQ. The CDR3 spans 14 residues. V gave up 0 bases and J gave up 7 bases, with 9 bases separating them. Here the CDR3 DNA reads TGTGCCAGCAGCCAAGACGCGGGTTTTGAAAAACTGTTTTTT. Its protein is CASSQDAGFEKLFF.

This clone turned up a few times. The chain recombines TRBV11-2 with TRBJ2-1; TRBD1 matches 7 bases. Germline CDR1 is SGHAT and CDR2 is FQNNGV. This CDR3 is built from 13 residues. The V segment lost 7 bases and the J segment 7 bases; nucleotides outside the gene matches: 7. The CDR3 bases are TGTGCCAGCACCCAGGGGGTATGGAATGAGCAGTTCTTC. Residues: CASTQGVWNEQFF.

This clone was found once. The chain combines TRBV6-6 with TRBJ2-3, with D uncertain. V was clipped by 5 bases and J by 2 bases, with 2 bases between them. This CDR3 contains 11 residues. Germline V gene data show CDR1 as MNHNY and CDR2 as SVGAGI (reference sequence). CDR3 amino acids: CASSPTDTQYF. CDR3 bases: TGTGCCAGCAGTCCCACAGATACGCAGTATTTT.

V usage is TRBV7-9 and J usage is TRBJ2-1; no reliable D call. Trimming pared 1 base from V and 3 bases from J, leaving 4 bases between. The CDR3 runs to 13 residues. Germline CDR1 and CDR2: SEHNR and FQNEAQ (reference sequence). The CDR3, as DNA: TGTGCCAGCAGCTTAGGGAGCTACAATGAGCAGTTCTTC. It codes for CASSLGSYNEQFF. Based on the CDR3 plus reference TRBV7-9 and TRBJ2-1, the full variable domain is DTGVSQNPRHKITKRGQNVTFRCDPISEHNRLYWYRQTLGQGPEFLTYFQNEAQLEKSRLLSDRFSAERPKGSFSTLEIQRTEQGDSAMYLCASSLGSYNEQFFGPGTRLTVL.

The J gene is TRBJ2-1, the V gene TRBV5-1; 10 positions match TRBD2. The length of the CDR3 is 16 residues. The V segment lost 4 bases and the J segment 9 bases; nucleotides outside the gene matches: 13. CDR1 and CDR2 (germline): SGHRS, YFSETQ. CDR3 coding DNA: TGCGCCAGCAGCCCGGGGGGGACTAGCGTTCCAGGTGAGCAGTTCTTC. Translation: CASSPGGTSVPGEQFF.

The V and J genes are TRBV10-3 and TRBJ1-3; maybe TRBD1 (5 bases). Trimming took off 6 bases at V and 0 bases at J, with 9 bases between the two ends. The CDR3 sequence is 14 residues long. CDR1 and CDR2 (germline): ENHRY, SYGVKD. The CDR3 nucleotides read TGTGCCATCAGGGACACGACCTCTGGAAACACCATATATTTT. It encodes CAIRDTTSGNTIYF.

This sequence joins TRBV29-1 and TRBJ2-5; the match to TRBD1 covers 7 bases. The CDR3 has 13 amino acids. With V trimmed by 8 bases and J by 5 bases, 11 bases remained unmatched. The V gene's germline CDR1 is SQVTM and CDR2 ANQGSEA. The CDR3 reads CSFRQGRWETQYF. The CDR3 DNA follows: TGCAGCTTCCGACAGGGCCGCTGGGAGACCCAGTACTTC.

The rearrangement joins TRBV7-3 to TRBJ2-4; perhaps D is TRBD1 or TRBD2 (5 bases each). The V and J ends lost 4 bases and 2 bases respectively, with 6 bases between them. The germline CDR1 and CDR2 sequences are SGHTA and FQGTGA. The CDR3 is made up of 13 amino acids. The chain's CDR3 is CASSSGPKNIQYF. In DNA form, the CDR3 reads TGTGCCAGCAGCTCGGGACCCAAAAACATTCAGTACTTC.

This clone appeared once. The genes are TRBV5-4 and TRBJ2-3, with TRBD1 as a possible D gene (6 bases). This CDR3 is 16 amino acids long. The V end lost 0 bases, the J end lost 1 base, and 12 bases lay between the germline ends. Germline CDR1 SGHNT, CDR2 YYREEE (reference sequence). Written as DNA, the CDR3 is TGTGCCAGCAGCTTGGCCAGGGGAAGGGGCACAGATACGCAGTATTTT. Its protein is CASSLARGRGTDTQYF.

This clone was observed a few times. The rearrangement joins TRBV5-4 to TRBJ1-2; D may be TRBD1 (5 bases). The CDR3 loop spans 15 amino acids. Germline V gene sequence: CDR1 SGHNT, CDR2 YYREEE (reference sequence). Trimming shortened V by 6 bases and J by 3 bases, and 18 bases separated the two germline ends. This chain's CDR3 is CASTSGGWGDYGYTF. The CDR3 nucleotides are TGTGCCAGCACCTCGGGCGGGTGGGGGGACTATGGCTACACCTTC.

The V and J genes are TRBV2 and TRBJ2-2; 10 bases line up with TRBD2. This CDR3 has 13 amino acids. The trim removed 8 bases at V and 3 bases at J, leaving 0 bases unmatched. Germline CDR1 is SNHLY and CDR2 is FYNNEI. For the CDR3, the DNA is TGTGCCAGCGGACTAGCGGACACCGGGGAGCTGTTTTTT. Amino acids: CASGLADTGELFF.

A single count supports this clone. This chain uses TRBV7-2 with TRBJ2-5; D unresolved. Germline V lookup: CDR1 SGHTA, CDR2 FQGNSA. V was clipped by 8 bases and J by 4 bases, with 8 bases between them. CDR3 length: 11 amino acids. DNA of the CDR3: TGTGCCAGCGCCCTAAGAGAGACCCAGTACTTC. Its protein product is CASALRETQYF. The full variable domain, with the rest looked up from reference TRBV7-2 and TRBJ2-5, is GAGVSQSPSNKVTEKGKDVELRCDPISGHTALYWYRQSLGQGLEFLIYFQGNSAPDKSGLPSDRFSAERTGGSVSTLTIQRTQQEDSAVYLCASALRETQYFGPGTRLLVL.